This is a list of T cell receptor beta chains from one sample in a study of glioma-infiltrating T cells. TCRdb ran MiXCR on the multiplex PCR reads and lists one entry per CDR3 protein. The sample consists of around 120,000 distinct CDR3 sequences, about 25% of them appearing once. Source material: glioma tissue, nonneoplastic brain tissue, or PBMCs (not recorded which). These receptors all come from a human donor with low-grade glioma or glioblastoma, undergoing nonglioma brain surgery, or in good health (not recorded which). The CDR3 runs from the conserved cysteine through the conserved F or W. Each record gives: clone size, D gene, V gene, J gene, CDR3 protein, CDR3 DNA. A D gene is named only where the DNA matches it firmly. Rows give clone size only sometimes, using once, few, many, or a class for an expanded clone.

-	-	TRBV10-3	TRBJ1-5	CASSYGGTINQPQHF	TGTGCCAGCAGTTACGGGGGTACTATCAATCAGCCCCAGCATTTT
-	-	TRBV7-2	TRBJ1-3	CASSSRQSSSGNTIYF	TGTGCCAGCAGCTCTCGACAGTCATCCTCTGGAAACACCATATATTTT
-	-	TRBV27	TRBJ2-5	CAGSFQANRGQETQYF	TGTGCCGGCAGTTTCCAAGCGAACCGGGGACAAGAGACCCAGTACTTC
-	TRBD1	TRBV12-3/TRBV12-4	TRBJ2-5	CASSLSKGTDNHGETQYF	TGTGCCAGCAGTTTATCGAAGGGGACAGATAACCACGGGGAGACCCAGTACTTC
many	-	TRBV28	TRBJ2-1	CASSPPTISYNEQFF	TGTGCCAGCAGTCCCCCGACTATATCCTACAATGAGCAGTTCTTC
few	-	TRBV12-3/TRBV12-4	TRBJ1-5	CASSFFSNQPQHF	TGTGCCAGCAGTTTCTTCAGCAATCAGCCCCAGCATTTT
many	-	TRBV2	TRBJ1-1	CASSGWRARAFF	TGTGCCAGCAGTGGGTGGAGGGCCCGCGCTTTCTTT
few	-	TRBV28	TRBJ1-2	CASSLGGFRGYTF	TGTGCCAGCAGTTTGGGGGGGTTCAGAGGCTACACCTTC
-	-	TRBV29-1	TRBJ2-5	CSVEGSTGETQYF	TGCAGCGTTGAAGGGAGTACGGGGGAGACCCAGTACTTC
-	TRBD2	TRBV3-1	TRBJ2-5	CASSQDGGGVQETQYF	TGTGCCAGCAGCCAAGACGGCGGGGGGGTCCAAGAGACCCAGTACTTC
-	-	TRBV2	TRBJ2-5	CASSEGWIQETQYF	TGTGCCAGCAGTGAAGGTTGGATCCAAGAGACCCAGTACTTC
few	-	TRBV3-1	TRBJ2-3	CASSQSPDTQYF	TGTGCCAGCAGCCAGAGTCCAGATACGCAGTATTTT
-	-	TRBV4-2	TRBJ1-3	CASSLEGRSGNTIYF	TGTGCCAGCAGTTTAGAGGGACGCTCTGGAAACACCATATATTTT
few	-	TRBV2	TRBJ2-5	CASSVRNQETQYF	TGTGCCAGCAGTGTTAGGAACCAAGAGACCCAGTACTTC
-	TRBD1	TRBV4-1	TRBJ1-2	CASRTRDSYGYTF	TGCGCCAGCAGGACAAGGGACAGCTATGGCTACACCTTC
few	-	TRBV20-1	TRBJ2-5	CSAREVAGQTQYF	TGCAGTGCTAGAGAGGTAGCAGGACAGACCCAGTACTTC
few	TRBD1	TRBV24-1	TRBJ2-1	CATSDATQGAYEQFF	TGTGCCACCAGTGATGCCACACAGGGGGCATATGAGCAGTTCTTC
many	TRBD2	TRBV6-1	TRBJ2-1	CASSSLAGGINEQFF	TGTGCCAGCAGTTCACTAGCGGGGGGGATTAATGAGCAGTTCTTC
few	TRBD1	TRBV4-1	TRBJ2-5	CASSRPGQGRETQYF	TGCGCCAGCAGCCGCCCGGGACAGGGTCGAGAGACCCAGTACTTC
few	-	TRBV11-2	TRBJ2-3	CASSPELSTDTQYF	TGTGCCAGCAGCCCAGAGCTGAGCACAGATACGCAGTATTTT
-	TRBD1	TRBV19	TRBJ2-5	CASSSDRGQETQYF	TGTGCCAGTAGTTCTGACAGGGGGCAAGAGACCCAGTACTTC
-	-	TRBV18	TRBJ1-1	CASSPRDMVRGTEAFF	TGTGCCAGCTCACCCCGTGACATGGTGAGAGGGACTGAAGCTTTCTTT
many	-	TRBV20-1	TRBJ2-3	CSARDPPEDTQYF	TGCAGTGCTAGAGACCCACCAGAAGATACGCAGTATTTT
-	-	TRBV20-1	TRBJ2-3	CSAPRGPMSDTQYF	TGCAGTGCTCCCCGGGGCCCCATGAGCGATACGCAGTATTTT
many	-	TRBV20-1	TRBJ2-5	CSARDQGKETQYF	TGCAGTGCTAGAGATCAAGGGAAAGAGACCCAGTACTTC
-	-	TRBV27	TRBJ1-2	CASSLQGSAINGYTF	TGTGCCAGCAGTTTGCAGGGGTCTGCTATTAATGGCTACACCTTC
many	-	TRBV4-1	TRBJ2-5	CASSQENLRGRETQYF	TGCGCCAGCAGCCAAGAAAATCTGCGGGGACGAGAGACCCAGTACTTC
many	-	TRBV6-1	TRBJ2-5	CASNRDSSGTQYF	TGTGCCAGCAACAGAGACTCAAGTGGGACCCAGTACTTC
-	-	TRBV2	TRBJ1-1	CASSEGTQLGAFF	TGTGCCAGCAGTGAGGGGACTCAGTTGGGCGCTTTCTTT
-	-	TRBV6-1	TRBJ1-2	CASSYRGYGYTF	TGTGCCAGCAGTTATCGGGGCTATGGCTACACCTTC
-	-	TRBV20-1	TRBJ2-6	CSAREPLTGANVLTF	TGCAGTGCTAGAGAGCCTTTGACAGGGGCCAACGTCCTGACTTTC
-	TRBD1	TRBV24-1	TRBJ2-3	CAIRGGQGVYADTQYF	TGTGCCATCAGGGGAGGACAGGGTGTTTACGCAGATACGCAGTATTTT
-	-	TRBV10-2	TRBJ2-3	CASSESGGASTDTQYF	TGCGCCAGCAGTGAGTCGGGGGGGGCTAGCACAGATACGCAGTATTTT
-	TRBD1	TRBV28	TRBJ1-6	CASIALGQGRYNSPLHF	TGTGCCAGCATCGCCCTGGGACAGGGAAGATATAATTCACCCCTCCACTTT
many	TRBD1	TRBV6-1	TRBJ1-2	CASRWNRQGMIGYTF	TGTGCCAGCAGGTGGAACCGACAGGGAATGATTGGCTACACCTTC
many	-	TRBV15	TRBJ2-1	CATSRDHRASSYNEQFF	TGTGCCACCAGCAGAGATCATAGGGCGAGCTCCTACAATGAGCAGTTCTTC
-	-	TRBV2	TRBJ2-1	CASGIQGIGSNEQFF	TGTGCCAGCGGAATACAGGGCATCGGTAGCAATGAGCAGTTCTTC
few	TRBD1	TRBV6-1	TRBJ2-2	CASSGRQGVTGELFF	TGTGCCAGCAGTGGAAGACAGGGAGTTACCGGGGAGCTGTTTTTT
many	TRBD1	TRBV4-1	TRBJ1-1	CASSQEAGGNTEAFF	TGCGCCAGCAGCCAAGAAGCAGGGGGCAACACTGAAGCTTTCTTT
many	-	TRBV20-1	TRBJ2-5	CSASAEETQYF	TGCAGTGCTAGCGCTGAAGAGACCCAGTACTTC
few	-	TRBV28	TRBJ1-1	CASSQWAGNTEAFF	TGTGCCAGCAGTCAGTGGGCAGGGAACACTGAAGCTTTCTTT
once	-	TRBV6-2/TRBV6-3	TRBJ2-6	CASHRTEKWGANVLTF	TGTGCCTCGCATAGGACAGAGAAGTGGGGGGCCAACGTCCTGACTTTC
-	-	TRBV28	TRBJ1-1	CASRLKTGTQALF	TGTGCCAGCAGACTAAAAACCGGGACCCAAGCTCTCTTT
-	-	TRBV18	TRBJ1-1	CASSPRRGSEGNTEAFF	TGTGCCAGCTCACCACGGAGGGGGTCGGAGGGTAACACTGAAGCTTTCTTT
few	-	TRBV14	TRBJ2-5	CASSRRLGQETQYF	TGTGCCAGCAGCCGCCGACTAGGCCAAGAGACCCAGTACTTC
few	-	TRBV3-1	TRBJ1-1	CASSQVTGTNTEAFF	TGTGCCAGCAGCCAAGTTACGGGGACGAACACTGAAGCTTTCTTT
many	TRBD1	TRBV20-1	TRBJ1-2	CSARDPTGWTYGYTF	TGCAGTGCTAGAGACCCGACAGGGTGGACCTATGGCTACACCTTC
-	TRBD1	TRBV24-1	TRBJ1-1	CATSDPRTGDTEAFF	TGTGCCACCAGTGACCCCCGGACAGGGGACACTGAAGCTTTCTTT
-	-	TRBV7-2	TRBJ2-5	CAGGRDRENQYF	TGTGCCGGGGGACGAGACAGAGAGAACCAGTACTTC
many	-	TRBV20-1	TRBJ2-3	CSARDRALGIDTQYF	TGCAGTGCTAGAGATAGAGCGTTAGGGATAGATACGCAGTATTTT
few	TRBD2	TRBV6-1	TRBJ2-3	CASSSGTSGGRADTQYF	TGTGCCAGCAGTTCTGGGACTAGCGGGGGACGGGCAGATACGCAGTATTTT
few	TRBD2	TRBV5-1	TRBJ2-1	CASSFGLANEQFF	TGCGCCAGCAGCTTTGGACTAGCAAATGAGCAGTTCTTC
few	-	TRBV10-3	TRBJ1-2	CAIRSGQIRGGYTF	TGTGCCATCAGATCCGGACAGATTCGTGGTGGCTACACCTTC
many	-	TRBV27	TRBJ2-4	CASSLIYSAYVKNIQYF	TGTGCCAGCAGTTTAATTTATTCCGCCTACGTAAAAAACATTCAGTACTTC
-	-	TRBV20-1	TRBJ1-6	CSANRSPLHF	TGCAGTGCTAACCGATCACCCCTCCACTTT
many	TRBD1	TRBV20-1	TRBJ2-1	CSARGQGTSSYNEQFF	TGCAGTGCCAGGGGGCAGGGCACTTCCTCCTACAATGAGCAGTTCTTC
-	-	TRBV3-1	TRBJ2-3	CASSRTYDSTDTQYF	TGTGCCAGCAGCCGGACGTATGATAGCACAGATACGCAGTATTTT
-	-	TRBV20-1	TRBJ2-4	CSAWDPSVRNIQYF	TGCAGTGCTTGGGACCCTTCGGTGAGGAACATTCAGTACTTC
-	-	TRBV19	TRBJ2-3	CASSSQGKGTDTQYF	TGTGCCAGTAGTAGCCAGGGGAAGGGCACAGATACGCAGTATTTT